This entry concerns a single T cell receptor beta chain. PCR used 60 Vbeta primers and 13 Jbeta primers. The method was immunoSEQ multiplex PCR; TCRdb's version includes in-frame clones alone and lacks a portion of them. The listing records roughly 75,000 clones. The data were obtained in a study of cytomegalovirus exposure and HLA in healthy donors. Study background: A preliminary data release comprised 80 million or so unique TCRs obtained from HLA-typed donors.

The source material was PBMCs. This sequence was found in a man aged 35 to 55 in good health and CMV-seronegative.

In nucleotides, the CDR3 is TGCGCCAGCAGCATGATGCGGGGCCCGGAGACCCAGTACTTC. This translates into CASSMMRGPETQYF. V is TRBV5-1 and J is TRBJ2-5; TRBD2 might be the D (6 bases). This CDR3 is 14 amino acids long. The V end lost 4 bases, the J end lost 5 bases, and 15 bases lay between the germline ends. Germline-derived CDR1 and CDR2 are SGHRS and YFSETQ. Full variable domain (outside the CDR3, taken from reference TRBV5-1 and TRBJ2-5): KAGVTQTPRYLIKTRGQQVTLSCSPISGHRSVSWYQQTPGQGLQFLFEYFSETQRNKGNFPGRFSGRQFSNSRSEMNVSTLELGDSALYLCASSMMRGPETQYFGPGTRLLVL.